This TCR beta chain was profiled in a study of identical twins. Study findings and constraints: Out-of-frame alpha sequences common to twins exhibited an excess of low generation probability.

A universal primer site arose from template switching, and cDNA bore unique molecular identifiers. MiXCR, applied by TCRdb to the 5' RACE reads, yields one record per CDR3 protein. This table holds 450,000 to 650,000 distinct CDR3 sequences, around 15% found once. This clonotype has just a few counts. Its specificity is not known. Trimming left V 4 bases short and J 8 bases short, with 17 bases between. There are 15 residues in the CDR3. The sample also formed part of further work on yellow fever vaccine responses in identical twins.

The chain couples TRBV12-3 or TRBV12-4 to TRBJ2-2; no clear D gene. This TCR came from a woman in her late teens or twenties in good health. Sequencing input: CD4+ T cells sorted from blood. The CDR3 is CASSSRPTLGGELFF. The CDR3 DNA reads TGTGCCAGCAGTTCGAGGCCCACCCTGGGGGGGGAGCTGTTTTTT.